One sample yielded the 22 T cell receptor beta chains listed below, sequenced in a study of OX40 agonist ivuxolimab in advanced cancers. The protocol was immunoSEQ multiplex PCR, while the TCRdb copy is restricted to in-frame clones and leaves out a portion. The sample gives about 47,000 clones, approximately 90% of which show up once; 14% is in the top ten. The sample here was CD4+ or CD8+ T cells sorted from blood, taken in a trial of the OX40 agonist ivuxolimab. The receptor source for this set is an adult with an advanced solid tumor such as melanoma, head and neck, liver or kidney cancer.

The gene calls are TRBV28 and TRBJ2-7, with TRBD1 matching 12 bases. The CDR3 consists of 15 residues. Losses at the gene ends were 7 bases for V and 6 bases for J; bases not matched to a gene: 10. Germline assignment: CDR1 MDHEN and CDR2 SYDVKM. Here the CDR3 reads CASTTGTGGLIEQYF. Written as DNA, the CDR3 is TGTGCCAGCACAACCGGGACAGGGGGCCTTATCGAGCAGTACTTC.

The V gene is TRBV9, the J gene TRBJ1-1, with D unclear. The CDR3 has 14 residues. Germline V gene data show CDR1 as SGDLS and CDR2 as YYNGEE. The V and J ends lost 0 bases and 0 bases respectively, with 6 bases between them. In DNA, the CDR3 is TGTGCCAGCAGCGTAGGGCAGCTGAACACTGAAGCTTTCTTT. It is translated as CASSVGQLNTEAFF.

This rearrangement joins TRBV2 to TRBJ2-7; D gene ambiguous. CDR1 is SNHLY and CDR2 is FYNNEI in the germline V gene. Trimming cost V 3 bases and J 3 bases, with 0 bases left between them. The CDR3 sequence is 10 residues long. The CDR3 loop is CASSDYEQYF. CDR3 nucleotides: TGTGCCAGCAGTGACTACGAGCAGTACTTC.

The chain recombines TRBV27 with TRBJ1-5, with D hard to call. Trimming removed 4 bases at V and 0 bases at J, with 13 bases between. The CDR3 is 16 residues long. CDR1 is MNHEY, CDR2 SMNVEV, per germline (reference sequence). CDR3 sequence reads: CASSSAGRSSNQPQHF. The CDR3 nucleotides read TGTGCCAGCAGTTCGGCAGGAAGGAGTAGCAATCAGCCCCAGCATTTT.

This rearrangement joins TRBV7-2 to TRBJ1-4; D remains unclear. Trimming took 0 bases from V and 7 from J, leaving 9 bases between them. This CDR3 comprises 14 residues. CDR1 SGHTA and CDR2 FQGNSA come from the germline V gene. The CDR3, as DNA: TGTGCCAGCAGCTTAGCAGGGTCGGGTGAAAAACTGTTTTTT. Protein sequence: CASSLAGSGEKLFF.

The chain has TRBV19 and TRBJ2-3, with 8 bases identical to TRBD1. Trimming at V came to 4 bases and at J to 2 bases, leaving 5 bases not matched to a gene. The CDR3 has 15 residues. Germline CDR1 and CDR2: LNHDA and SQIVND (reference sequence). The CDR3 sequence is CASSTVRGLTDTQYF. The CDR3 DNA sequence: TGTGCCAGTAGTACGGTCAGGGGGCTCACAGATACGCAGTATTTT.

This clone has only one observation. The chain links TRBV2 to TRBJ2-7; 7 positions agree with TRBD1. Trimming at V came to 6 bases and at J to 1 base, leaving 6 bases not matched to a gene. CDR3 length: 14 amino acids. CDR1 is SNHLY and CDR2 is FYNNEI in the germline V gene. CDR3 in DNA: TGTGCCAGCAGAGACAGGGTAAATTCCTACGAGCAGTACTTC. This codes for CASRDRVNSYEQYF.

This chain joins TRBV28 and TRBJ2-3, with TRBD2 matching 11 bases. The CDR3 runs 17 residues. Germline V gene lookup returns CDR1 MDHEN and CDR2 SYDVKM. The V segment lost 5 bases and the J segment 0 bases; nucleotides outside the gene matches: 7. The CDR3 spells CASSQGLAVASTDTQYF. The CDR3 nucleotides read TGTGCCAGCAGTCAGGGACTAGCGGTAGCAAGCACAGATACGCAGTATTTT.

This clone appeared a single time. The rearrangement joins TRBV7-2 to TRBJ2-3; D possibly matches TRBD1 or TRBD2 (7 bases each). This CDR3 region has 15 residues. Germline CDR1 SGHTA, CDR2 FQGNSA. V was cut by 6 bases and J by 3 bases, with 16 bases left in between. The CDR3, as DNA: TGTGCCAGCAGTCCCAGGGGGAGGGGAACAGATACGCAGTATTTT. This encodes CASSPRGRGTDTQYF.

The gene calls are TRBV10-1 and TRBJ1-5, with 7 bases aligning to TRBD1. The ends lost 6 bases at V and 6 bases at J; junction bases unmatched: 14. The CDR3 covers 16 residues. The germline V gene encodes CDR1 WNHNN and CDR2 SYGVQD (reference sequence). CDR3 bases: TGCGCCAGCAGAGGACAGGAGCAGGGGGATGGTCAGCCCCAGCATTTT. Translating it yields CASRGQEQGDGQPQHF.

The rearrangement uses TRBV12-5 and TRBJ2-6, with D perhaps matching TRBD1 (5 bases). V was clipped by 5 bases and J by 5 bases, with 22 bases between them. The CDR3 runs 18 residues. The germline CDR1 and CDR2 sequences are LGHNT and FRNRAP. The CDR3 protein is CASGGVYAGQSRANVLTF. In DNA form, the CDR3 reads TGTGCTAGTGGTGGGGTCTATGCAGGACAAAGTCGGGCCAACGTCCTGACTTTC.

V and J are TRBV2 and TRBJ1-4; 7 bases agree with TRBD1. The CDR3 runs to 15 residues. Germline V lookup: CDR1 SNHLY, CDR2 FYNNEI. V lost 9 bases and J lost 5; bases outside the gene matches: 12. CDR3 sequence reads: CASRVLGQLNEKLFF. CDR3 bases: TGTGCCAGTCGGGTTTTGGGACAGTTAAATGAAAAACTGTTTTTT.

The chain employs TRBV4-2 and TRBJ1-5, with D tentatively TRBD1 (6 bases). V lost 3 bases and J lost 0, with 9 bases in between. The CDR3 extends over 15 amino acids. The germline V gene has CDR1 LGHNA and CDR2 YNFKEQ. CDR3 in DNA: TGTGCCAGCAGCCAGTACAGGGCTAGCAATCAGCCCCAGCATTTT. Amino acid sequence: CASSQYRASNQPQHF.

This clone was counted only a few times. The chain links TRBV30 to TRBJ1-5; 9 bases align to TRBD1. The CDR3 runs to 15 residues. Germline trimming cut 3 bases from V and 5 bases from J; bases unmatched to any gene: 8. Germline V gene data show CDR1 as GTSNPN and CDR2 as SVGIG (reference sequence). CDR3 nucleotides: TGTGCCTGGAGCGCCACAGGGGGCAGGGATCAGCCCCAGCATTTT. It is translated as CAWSATGGRDQPQHF.

This clone was counted once. The V call is TRBV30, the J call TRBJ1-6; D possibly corresponds to TRBD1 (5 bases). V lost 0 bases to trimming and J lost 9 bases, with 12 bases between them. The CDR3 is 14 residues long. The germline CDR1 and CDR2 sequences are GTSNPN and SVGIG (reference sequence). The CDR3 loop is CAWSVWGVTSPLHF. In DNA, the CDR3 is TGTGCCTGGAGTGTTTGGGGGGTTACTTCACCCCTCCACTTT. The whole variable domain, filled in from reference TRBV30 and TRBJ1-6, reads SQTIHQWPATLVQPVGSPLSLECTVEGTSNPNLYWYRQAAGRGLQLLFYSVGIGQISSEVPQNLSASRPQDRQFILSSKKLLLSDSGFYLCAWSVWGVTSPLHFGNGTRLTVT.

To note about this clone: At one end, the junction sequence differs from germline, possibly due to a read error. This sequence joins TRBV7-7 and TRBJ2-7; unclear D gene. Germline lookup yields CDR1 SSHAT and CDR2 FNYEAQ (reference sequence). There are 16 residues in the CDR3. DNA for the CDR3: TGTGCTAGCAGCCCCCGGCTCGAAGGTCCAACCTACGAGCAGTACTTC. It codes for CASSPRLEGPTYEQYF.

The gene calls are TRBV11-3 and TRBJ2-2; 8 positions match TRBD2. CDR1 is SGHNT and CDR2 is YENEEA in the germline V gene. Germline trimming cut 5 bases from V and 3 bases from J; bases unmatched to any gene: 5. This CDR3 spans 15 amino acids. CDR3 sequence (DNA): TGTGCCAGCAGCGCGTCCGGGGGGGACACCGGGGAGCTGTTTTTT. Translating gives CASSASGGDTGELFF. Looking up the rest from reference TRBV11-3 and TRBJ2-2 gives the full variable domain: EAGVVQSPRYKIIEKKQPVAFWCNPISGHNTLYWYLQNLGQGPELLIRYENEEAVDDSQLPKDRFSAERLKGVDSTLKIQPAELGDSAVYLCASSASGGDTGELFFGEGSRLTVL.

Worth noting for this clone: A junction boundary mismatches the germline segment, possibly from a read error. V and J are TRBV19 and TRBJ1-2, with 8 bases identical to TRBD1. Germline CDR1 is LNHDA and CDR2 is SQIVND (reference sequence). CDR3 length: 15 residues. CDR3 in DNA: TGTGCCAGTAGTACATCGACAGGGGCTAATTATGGCTACACCTTC. Translated, it gives CASSTSTGANYGYTF.

V and J are TRBV19 and TRBJ1-1; 12 nucleotides agree with TRBD1. The CDR3 loop spans 15 amino acids. Trimming removed 10 bases from V and 5 bases from J; junction bases left unmatched: 11. In germline, CDR1 is LNHDA, CDR2 SQIVND (reference sequence). The CDR3 sequence is CATARPGQGATEAFF. In DNA, the CDR3 is TGTGCCACAGCTCGACCGGGACAGGGGGCGACTGAAGCTTTCTTT.

This clone occurred once. V usage is TRBV28 and J usage is TRBJ2-5; TRBD2 matches at 10 bases. V gave up 6 bases and J gave up 4 bases; unmatched junction bases: 8. The germline V gene has CDR1 MDHEN and CDR2 SYDVKM. The CDR3 runs 15 residues. The DNA of the CDR3 is TGTGCCAGCAGACTTCTAGCGGGAGCGGGAGAGACCCAGTACTTC. It codes for CASRLLAGAGETQYF.

The J gene is TRBJ2-1, the V gene TRBV5-1, with D possibly being TRBD2 (5 bases). Trimming pared 3 bases from V and 7 bases from J, leaving 17 bases between. CDR3 length: 15 amino acids. Germline V gene lookup returns CDR1 SGHRS and CDR2 YFSETQ. The CDR3 DNA reads TGCGCCAGCAGCTCCCGGGATCTAGCCCTAAATGAGCAGTTCTTC. Encoded protein: CASSSRDLALNEQFF.

V is TRBV18 and J is TRBJ2-7; TRBD1 aligns across 8 bases. J lost 2 bases, V lost 3 bases, and 6 bases had no gene match. The CDR3 runs 15 residues. Germline V gives CDR1 KGHSH, CDR2 LQKENI. The DNA of the CDR3 is TGTGCCAGCTCACCCGCGACAGGGGAAACCTACGAGCAGTACTTC. It is translated as CASSPATGETYEQYF.